This T cell receptor (beta chain) was obtained from a study of technical replicates of blood from a few donors. The CDR3 is made up of 17 amino acids. Unmatched junction bases numbered 9, after V lost 2 bases and J lost 3 bases. Germline lookup yields CDR1 LNHDA and CDR2 SQIVND (reference sequence). Only in-frame clones appear in the TCRdb table, and some are missing; sequencing was by immunoSEQ multiplex PCR. The sample holds under 70,000 clones, 92% seen once. This TCR was recovered from a human donor in good health. Sequenced: T cells isolated from PBMCs. The genes are TRBV19 and TRBJ2-2, with TRBD1 identical over 7 bases. CDR3: CASSIIKGAEYTGELFF. Here the CDR3 DNA reads TGTGCCAGTAGTATAATCAAGGGGGCGGAGTACACCGGGGAGCTGTTTTTT.